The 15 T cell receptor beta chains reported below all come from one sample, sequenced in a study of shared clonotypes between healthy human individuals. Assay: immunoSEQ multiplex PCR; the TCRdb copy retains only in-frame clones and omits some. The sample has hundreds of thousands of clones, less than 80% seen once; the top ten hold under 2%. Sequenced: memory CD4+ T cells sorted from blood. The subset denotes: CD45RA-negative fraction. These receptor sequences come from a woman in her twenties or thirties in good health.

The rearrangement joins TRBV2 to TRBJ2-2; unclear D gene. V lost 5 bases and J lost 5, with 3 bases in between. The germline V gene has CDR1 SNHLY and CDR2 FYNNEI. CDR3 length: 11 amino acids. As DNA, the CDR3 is TGTGCCAGCAGTACTACCGGGGAGCTGTTTTTT. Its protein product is CASSTTGELFF.

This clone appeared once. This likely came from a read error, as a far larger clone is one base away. This CDR3 reads CASSHRGNTEAFF. Written as DNA, the CDR3 is TGTGCCAGCAGTCACAGGGGGAACACTGAAGCTTTCTTT. The rearrangement links TRBV28 to TRBJ1-1; 7 bases are shared with TRBD1. The CDR3 sequence is 13 residues long. Trimming at V came to 5 bases and at J to 1 base, leaving 1 base not matched to a gene. From germline, CDR1 is MDHEN and CDR2 SYDVKM.

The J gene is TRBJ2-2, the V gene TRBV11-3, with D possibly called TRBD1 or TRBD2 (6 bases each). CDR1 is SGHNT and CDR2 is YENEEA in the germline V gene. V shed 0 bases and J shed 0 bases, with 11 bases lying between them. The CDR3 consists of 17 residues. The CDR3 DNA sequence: TGTGCCAGCAGCTTAGATAGGGGGGCTTCGAACACCGGGGAGCTGTTTTTT. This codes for CASSLDRGASNTGELFF.

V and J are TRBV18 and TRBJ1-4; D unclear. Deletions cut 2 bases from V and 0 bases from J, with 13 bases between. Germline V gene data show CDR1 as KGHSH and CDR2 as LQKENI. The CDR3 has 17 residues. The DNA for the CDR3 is TGTGCCAGCTCACCAGGATCAGGATCTACAACTAATGAAAAACTGTTTTTT. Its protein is CASSPGSGSTTNEKLFF.

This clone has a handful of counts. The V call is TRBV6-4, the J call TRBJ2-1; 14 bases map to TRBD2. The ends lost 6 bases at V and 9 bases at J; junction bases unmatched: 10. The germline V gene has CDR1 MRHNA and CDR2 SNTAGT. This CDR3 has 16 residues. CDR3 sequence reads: CASSMTGTSGSSEQFF. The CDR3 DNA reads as TGTGCCAGCAGCATGACCGGGACTAGCGGGAGTAGTGAGCAGTTCTTC.

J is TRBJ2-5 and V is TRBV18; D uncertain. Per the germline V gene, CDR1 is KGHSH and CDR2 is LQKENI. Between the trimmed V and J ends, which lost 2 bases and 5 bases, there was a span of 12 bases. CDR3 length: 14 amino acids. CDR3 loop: CASSPGSVLETQYF. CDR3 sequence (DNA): TGTGCCAGCTCACCAGGTTCGGTCCTGGAGACCCAGTACTTC.

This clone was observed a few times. CDR3 DNA sequence: TGTGCCAGCGGACTATCGGCGTCAGGGGCCAACGTCCTGACTTTC. Residues: CASGLSASGANVLTF. V is TRBV28 and J is TRBJ2-6; weak D call: TRBD2 (6 bases). The CDR3 spans 15 residues. Looked up from germline, CDR1 is MDHEN and CDR2 is SYDVKM. Deletions cut 8 bases from V and 4 bases from J, with 15 bases between. Full variable domain (missing parts from reference TRBV28 and TRBJ2-6): DVKVTQSSRYLVKRTGEKVFLECVQDMDHENMFWYRQDPGLGLRLIYFSYDVKMKEKGDIPEGYSVSREKKERFSLILESASTNQTSMYLCASGLSASGANVLTFGAGSRLTVL.

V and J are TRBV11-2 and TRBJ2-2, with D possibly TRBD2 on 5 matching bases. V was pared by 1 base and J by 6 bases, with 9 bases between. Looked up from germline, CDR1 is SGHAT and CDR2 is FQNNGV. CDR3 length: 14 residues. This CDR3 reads CASSLAGFSGELFF. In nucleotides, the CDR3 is TGTGCCAGCAGCTTAGCGGGATTTTCCGGGGAGCTGTTTTTT.

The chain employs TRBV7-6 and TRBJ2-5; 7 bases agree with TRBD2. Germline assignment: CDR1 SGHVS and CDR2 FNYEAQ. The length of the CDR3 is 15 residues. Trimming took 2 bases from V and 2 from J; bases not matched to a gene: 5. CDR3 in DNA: TGTGCCAGCAGCTTACTAGCGGAGTTTCAAGAGACCCAGTACTTC. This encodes CASSLLAEFQETQYF.

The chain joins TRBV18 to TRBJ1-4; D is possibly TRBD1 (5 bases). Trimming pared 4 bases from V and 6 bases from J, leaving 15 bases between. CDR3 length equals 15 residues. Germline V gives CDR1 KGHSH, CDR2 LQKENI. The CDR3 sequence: CASSLRTTDYEKLFF. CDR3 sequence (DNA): TGTGCCAGCTCACTTAGGACAACGGATTATGAAAAACTGTTTTTT. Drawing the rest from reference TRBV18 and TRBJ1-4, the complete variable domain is NAGVMQNPRHLVRRRGQEARLRCSPMKGHSHVYWYRQLPEEGLKFMVYLQKENIIDESGMPKERFSAEFPKEGPSILRIQQVVRGDSAAYFCASSLRTTDYEKLFFGSGTQLSVL.

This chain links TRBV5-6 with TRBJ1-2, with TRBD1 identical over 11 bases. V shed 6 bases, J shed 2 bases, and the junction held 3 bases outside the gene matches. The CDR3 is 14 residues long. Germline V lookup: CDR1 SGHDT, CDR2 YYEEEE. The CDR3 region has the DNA TGTGCCAGCACCCGGGACAGGGGGAACTATGGCTACACCTTC. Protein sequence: CASTRDRGNYGYTF.

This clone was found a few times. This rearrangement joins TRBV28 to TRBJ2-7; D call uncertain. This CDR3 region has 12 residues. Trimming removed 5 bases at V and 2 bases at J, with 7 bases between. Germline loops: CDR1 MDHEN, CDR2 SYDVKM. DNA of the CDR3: TGTGCCAGCAGTGCCTACACCTACGAGCAGTACTTC. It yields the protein CASSAYTYEQYF.

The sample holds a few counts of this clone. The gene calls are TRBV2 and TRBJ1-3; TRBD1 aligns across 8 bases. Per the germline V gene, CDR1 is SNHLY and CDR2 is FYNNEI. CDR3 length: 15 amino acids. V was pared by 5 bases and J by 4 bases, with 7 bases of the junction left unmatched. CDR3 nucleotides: TGTGCCAGCAGTACCCGGGGACAGGCAGGAAACACCATATATTTT. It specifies CASSTRGQAGNTIYF.

CDR3 protein: CASSLGLSGANVLTF. CDR3 DNA: TGTGCCAGCAGCTTGGGACTCTCTGGGGCCAACGTCCTGACTTTC. V usage is TRBV7-3 and J usage is TRBJ2-6, with D tentatively TRBD2 (6 bases). Germline-derived CDR1 and CDR2 are SGHTA and FQGTGA. The V and J ends lost 3 bases and 0 bases respectively, with 6 bases between them. There are 15 residues in the CDR3.

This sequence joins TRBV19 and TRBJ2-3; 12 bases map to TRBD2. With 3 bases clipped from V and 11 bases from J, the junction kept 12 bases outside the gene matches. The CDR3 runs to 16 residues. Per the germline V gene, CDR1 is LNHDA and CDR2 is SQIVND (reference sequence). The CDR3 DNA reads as TGTGCCAGTAGTATGTCTAGCGGGAGGGCCCAGCCCAGGCAGTATTTT. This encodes CASSMSSGRAQPRQYF.